Following are 30 T cell receptor beta chains from one sample sequenced in a study of response to subunit inactivated influenza vaccine. In TCRdb, the RT-PCR reads were re-called with MiXCR into one record per CDR3 protein. Of about 500,000 distinct CDR3 sequences listed, approximately 17% are singletons. The sequencing used CD4+ T cells sorted from PBMCs, collected less than 30 months after vaccination. These receptors were obtained from a man between 50 and 69 years old who received an inactivated influenza vaccine.

This clonotype came up many times. This rearrangement joins TRBV20-1 to TRBJ1-1; weak D call: TRBD1 (6 bases). The V end lost 0 bases, the J end lost 5 bases, and 13 bases lay between the germline ends. CDR1 DFQATT and CDR2 SNEGSKA come from the germline V gene (reference sequence). The CDR3 has 14 residues. For the CDR3, the DNA is TGCAGTGCTAGAGAGGGGGCCCTCCGGACTGAAGCTTTCTTT. It specifies CSAREGALRTEAFF.

Ten or more counts support this clonotype. The chain carries TRBV10-3 and TRBJ2-2; D call uncertain. The germline V gene encodes CDR1 ENHRY and CDR2 SYGVKD. V lost 10 bases and J 4 bases, leaving 7 bases between the germline ends. The CDR3 runs to 11 residues. The CDR3 DNA follows: TGTGCCACCCAGAGCACCGGGGAGCTGTTTTTT. Its protein is CATQSTGELFF.

This clonotype was seen a handful of times. V is TRBV28 and J is TRBJ2-1; tentative D call: TRBD2 (5 bases). Germline values: CDR1 MDHEN, CDR2 SYDVKM. The germline V and J ends were trimmed by 3 bases and 9 bases, with 12 bases remaining between them. CDR3 length equals 13 residues. CDR3 in amino acids: CASSLLTRTEQFF. In DNA form, the CDR3 reads TGTGCCAGCAGTTTGCTTACTAGAACTGAGCAGTTCTTC.

This clonotype was found many times. This chain links TRBV11-2 with TRBJ2-7; TRBD1 is a possible D gene (6 bases). The germline V gene encodes CDR1 SGHAT and CDR2 FQNNGV. The length of the CDR3 is 17 residues. V was clipped by 0 bases and J by 7 bases, with 22 bases between them. The CDR3 DNA sequence: TGTGCCAGCAGCTTAGATCTAATTTGGGGGAATAGGGGGGAGCAGTACTTC. It codes for CASSLDLIWGNRGEQYF.

This chain links TRBV2 with TRBJ2-1; 11 positions match TRBD2. This CDR3 is 22 amino acids long. The V gene's germline CDR1 is SNHLY and CDR2 FYNNEI. After removal of 3 bases from V and 0 bases from J, the junction contained 19 bases not matched to a gene. The CDR3 bases are TGTGCCAGCAGTGATATGTGGGGACGCAATCCTAGCGGGAGGAGCTCCTACAATGAGCAGTTCTTC. Translation: CASSDMWGRNPSGRSSYNEQFF.

The sample holds a few counts of this clonotype. J is TRBJ2-7 and V is TRBV20-1, with D possibly being TRBD1 or TRBD2 (6 bases each). Per germline, CDR1 DFQATT and CDR2 SNEGSKA (reference sequence). The length of the CDR3 is 14 residues. Trimming removed 0 bases from V and 9 bases from J, with 18 bases in between. CDR3 protein: CSARDSLGGAGQYF. The CDR3 DNA is TGCAGTGCTAGAGATTCCCTCGGGGGCGCGGGGCAGTACTTC.

This clonotype appeared many times. The genes are TRBV3-1 and TRBJ2-4; D is ambiguous. Germline V gene sequence: CDR1 LGHDT, CDR2 YNNKEL (reference sequence). V lost 4 bases and J lost 0, with 16 bases in between. The CDR3 covers 17 residues. In nucleotides, the CDR3 is TGTGCCAGCAGCCTAAAGAACAGAGATCTAGCCAAAAACATTCAGTACTTC. This translates into CASSLKNRDLAKNIQYF. Combining the CDR3 with reference TRBV3-1 and TRBJ2-4 gives the whole variable domain DTAVSQTPKYLVTQMGNDKSIKCEQNLGHDTMYWYKQDSKKFLKIMFSYNNKELIINETVPNRFSPKSPDKAHLNLHINSLELGDSAVYFCASSLKNRDLAKNIQYFGAGTRLSVL.

The chain recombines TRBV10-1 with TRBJ2-2; 7 bases are a match to TRBD2. J lost 1 base, V lost 4 bases, and 12 bases had no gene match. The length of the CDR3 is 18 residues. Germline V lookup: CDR1 WNHNN, CDR2 SYGVQD (reference sequence). The CDR3 DNA follows: TGCGCCAGCAGTGGGAGCCCGGGGAGCGGGGAGAACACCGGGGAGCTGTTTTTT. This encodes CASSGSPGSGENTGELFF.

This clonotype came up many times. The CDR3, as DNA: TGCGCCAGCAGCTTGGCTGGGGGCCGGGAGCTGTTTTTT. This translates into CASSLAGGRELFF. V and J are TRBV5-1 and TRBJ2-2; weak D call: TRBD1 (6 bases). Trimming cost V 0 bases and J 9 bases, with 9 bases left between them. Germline V gene data show CDR1 as SGHRS and CDR2 as YFSETQ. CDR3 length: 13 amino acids. Full variable domain (remainder filled in from reference TRBV5-1 and TRBJ2-2): KAGVTQTPRYLIKTRGQQVTLSCSPISGHRSVSWYQQTPGQGLQFLFEYFSETQRNKGNFPGRFSGRQFSNSRSEMNVSTLELGDSALYLCASSLAGGRELFFGEGSRLTVL.

In nucleotides, the CDR3 is TGCGCCAGCAGCCCACGGGCCGCCTCCTACGAGCAGTACTTC. Amino acid sequence: CASSPRAASYEQYF. The chain couples TRBV4-1 to TRBJ2-7; D remains unclear. This CDR3 has 14 residues. V was cut by 4 bases and J by 0 bases, with 10 bases left in between. Germline V CDR1 and CDR2: MGHRA, YSYEKL.

The chain is built from TRBV5-6 and TRBJ2-2; possible D gene TRBD1, 6 bases. V was shortened by 2 bases and J by 3 bases, with 17 bases between the two germline ends. Germline-derived CDR1 and CDR2 are SGHDT and YYEEEE. The CDR3 totals 17 residues. The CDR3 DNA reads as TGTGCCAGCAGCTTCGGTCTCGGACAGTCCTACACCGGGGAGCTGTTTTTT. Protein product: CASSFGLGQSYTGELFF.

The chain is built from TRBV5-6 and TRBJ2-1; D may be TRBD2 (5 bases). The CDR3 spans 15 residues. Trimming took 0 bases from V and 7 from J, leaving 14 bases between them. Germline V gives CDR1 SGHDT, CDR2 YYEEEE. The CDR3 coding sequence is TGTGCCAGCAGCTTGGCCAATACTAGGAAGAATGAGCAGTTCTTC. This translates into CASSLANTRKNEQFF.

The gene calls are TRBV7-8 and TRBJ2-7; TRBD2 agrees at 8 bases. Germline CDR1 reads SGHVS; CDR2 reads FQNEAQ. J was trimmed by 2 bases and V by 5 bases; bases with no gene match: 8. The CDR3 totals 15 residues. For the CDR3, the DNA is TGTGCCAGCAGCCTCAGGATGGGACTAGCCTACGAGCAGTACTTC. Protein sequence: CASSLRMGLAYEQYF.

This clonotype has more than one count but fewer than ten. This CDR3 reads CASSLTSGRNPKDYNEQFF. The CDR3, as DNA: TGTGCCAGCAGCCTGACTAGCGGGAGAAATCCGAAGGATTACAATGAGCAGTTCTTC. V gene TRBV11-2 combines with J gene TRBJ2-1, with TRBD2 identical over 12 bases. The CDR3 extends over 19 amino acids. Germline assignment: CDR1 SGHAT and CDR2 FQNNGV. The V gene end was trimmed by 5 bases and the J gene end by 4 bases; junction bases not matched to a gene: 15.

This clonotype came up a few times. V usage is TRBV7-2 and J usage is TRBJ2-1, with 10 nucleotides matching TRBD1. This CDR3 comprises 17 residues. The J segment lost 2 bases and the V segment lost 3 bases, leaving 7 bases of the junction unmatched. Germline V gene sequence: CDR1 SGHTA, CDR2 FQGNSA. CDR3 amino acids: CASSFAGDRGTYNEQFF. The CDR3 DNA reads TGTGCCAGCAGCTTTGCCGGGGACAGGGGTACCTACAATGAGCAGTTCTTC.

This chain uses TRBV12-3 or TRBV12-4 with TRBJ1-6, with TRBD1 matching over 11 bases. Losses at the gene ends were 6 bases for V and 6 bases for J; bases not matched to a gene: 4. The CDR3 is 15 amino acids. As DNA, the CDR3 is TGTGCCAGCAGAGGACAGGGGGCGGGTAATTCACCCCTCCACTTT. It translates to CASRGQGAGNSPLHF.

The V gene is TRBV20-1, the J gene TRBJ2-1; TRBD2 matches 7 bases. CDR3 length: 15 residues. Trimming cost V 6 bases and J 5 bases; bases outside gene matches: 13. Germline lookup yields CDR1 DFQATT and CDR2 SNEGSKA (reference sequence). The CDR3 bases are TGCAGTGCATATCCCGGCCGGACTAGACACAATGAGCAGTTCTTC. Its protein is CSAYPGRTRHNEQFF.

The V gene is TRBV15, the J gene TRBJ2-3; no clear D. This CDR3 is built from 12 residues. Germline V gene data show CDR1 as LNHNV and CDR2 as YYDKDF (reference sequence). V lost 5 bases and J 2 bases, leaving 5 bases between the germline ends. The CDR3 region is CATSVSTDTQYF. The CDR3 nucleotides read TGTGCCACCAGCGTATCCACAGATACGCAGTATTTT.

The chain links TRBV7-9 to TRBJ2-6; D gene uncertain. Deletions cut 3 bases from V and 0 bases from J, with 12 bases between. This CDR3 has 17 amino acids. Germline CDR1 is SEHNR and CDR2 is FQNEAQ (reference sequence). The CDR3 loop is CASSFGSSFSGANVLTF. CDR3 DNA: TGTGCCAGCAGCTTTGGGTCCTCTTTCTCTGGGGCCAACGTCCTGACTTTC.

Only a few counts were recorded for this clonotype. The chain has TRBV5-4 and TRBJ2-1; 10 bases agree with TRBD2. The J segment lost 4 bases and the V segment lost 2 bases, leaving 3 bases of the junction unmatched. This CDR3 is built from 15 residues. CDR1 and CDR2 from the germline V gene are SGHNT and YYREEE (reference sequence). The CDR3 DNA follows: TGTGCCAGCAGCTTAACACTAGCGGGATACAATGAGCAGTTCTTC. Amino acid sequence: CASSLTLAGYNEQFF.

In its sample, this clonotype was seen many times. V gene TRBV20-1 combines with J gene TRBJ2-2, with D uncertain. The CDR3 covers 14 residues. V lost 3 bases and J lost 6, with 14 bases in between. From germline, CDR1 is DFQATT and CDR2 SNEGSKA (reference sequence). CDR3 DNA sequence: TGCAGTGCTAGTCGTCGGCAGTTAGCCGGGGAGCTGTTTTTT. Its translation: CSASRRQLAGELFF.

V is TRBV6-2 or TRBV6-3 and J is TRBJ1-2, with 10 bases matching TRBD1. Trimming removed 6 bases from V and 8 bases from J; junction bases left unmatched: 12. The CDR3 is 15 amino acids. Germline V lookup: CDR1 MNHEY, CDR2 SVGEGT. This chain's CDR3 is CASSQHRDRGRGYTF. The CDR3 coding sequence is TGTGCCAGCAGCCAACACCGGGACAGGGGACGAGGCTACACCTTC.

This clonotype was recorded a few times. This chain joins TRBV10-2 and TRBJ2-7; 10 bases fit TRBD2. Trimming took 7 bases from V and 4 from J; bases not matched to a gene: 7. CDR1 WSHSY and CDR2 SAAADI come from the germline V gene. This CDR3 has 14 residues. The CDR3: CASKLAGLIYEQYF. CDR3 sequence (DNA): TGCGCCAGCAAACTAGCGGGATTAATTTACGAGCAGTACTTC.

This clonotype has only a few counts. The chain has TRBV7-2 and TRBJ2-1; 8 bases are a match to TRBD1. The CDR3 loop spans 15 amino acids. The junction had 2 bases not matched to a gene; V was cut back by 2 bases and J by 2 bases. Germline CDR1 and CDR2: SGHTA and FQGNSA. The chain's CDR3 is CASSLPQGAYNEQFF. As DNA, the CDR3 is TGTGCCAGCAGCTTACCACAGGGGGCCTACAATGAGCAGTTCTTC. Drawing the rest from reference TRBV7-2 and TRBJ2-1, the complete variable domain is GAGVSQSPSNKVTEKGKDVELRCDPISGHTALYWYRQSLGQGLEFLIYFQGNSAPDKSGLPSDRFSAERTGGSVSTLTIQRTQQEDSAVYLCASSLPQGAYNEQFFGPGTRLTVL.

The chain couples TRBV6-1 to TRBJ2-1, with D tentatively TRBD1 (5 bases). The ends were cut back, 6 bases at V and 10 bases at J, with 19 bases in the middle. This CDR3 contains 14 residues. Per the germline V gene, CDR1 is MNHNS and CDR2 is SASEGT. In nucleotides, the CDR3 is TGTGCCAGCAGCCCCAGATCTCCCCAGGGAGAGCAGTTCTTC. This gives the protein CASSPRSPQGEQFF.

This chain connects TRBV6-2 or TRBV6-3 to TRBJ2-1, with 12 positions matching TRBD1. The CDR3 extends over 22 amino acids. Germline V lookup: CDR1 MNHEY, CDR2 SVGEGT. The V and J ends lost 6 bases and 3 bases, in that order; junction bases with no gene match: 24. The CDR3 is CASRGVPGQGAVGTSDYNEQFF. The CDR3 coding sequence is TGTGCCAGCAGGGGTGTCCCGGGACAGGGGGCGGTCGGAACTAGCGACTACAATGAGCAGTTCTTC.

The rearrangement uses TRBV29-1 and TRBJ2-3, with 12 bases aligning to TRBD2. J gave up 4 bases and V 2 bases, and 4 bases lay outside the gene matches. The CDR3 consists of 15 residues. CDR1 SQVTM and CDR2 ANQGSEA come from the germline V gene. CDR3 nucleotides: TGCAGCGTTGAATGGCTAGCGGGGGGGCCAGATACGCAGTATTTT. Its protein is CSVEWLAGGPDTQYF.

Written as DNA, the CDR3 is TGTGCCAGCACTAGGGGGAGTGAGCAGTTCTTC. Protein product: CASTRGSEQFF. The chain is built from TRBV27 and TRBJ2-1; D is perhaps TRBD1 (6 bases). Germline values: CDR1 MNHEY, CDR2 SMNVEV (reference sequence). The CDR3 is 11 residues long. V was pared by 7 bases and J by 9 bases, with 10 bases between.

The rearrangement links TRBV12-3 or TRBV12-4 to TRBJ2-1, with TRBD2 matching 12 bases. This CDR3 is 15 amino acids long. Trimming removed 3 bases from V and 9 bases from J; junction bases left unmatched: 6. The CDR3 bases are TGTGCCAGCAGTTTCTCGACTAGCGGGAGTCGTGAGCAGTTCTTC. Translated: CASSFSTSGSREQFF.

This clonotype has at least ten counts. The genes are TRBV12-3 or TRBV12-4 and TRBJ1-3; D gene ambiguous. The CDR3 is 12 amino acids. V was trimmed by 5 bases and J by 1 base, leaving 3 bases between them. The chain's CDR3 is CASSTSGNTIYF. The CDR3 bases are TGTGCCAGCAGTACATCTGGAAACACCATATATTTT.